This TCR beta chain emerged from a study of OX40 agonist ivuxolimab in advanced cancers. Assay used: immunoSEQ multiplex PCR; TCRdb lists only in-frame clones, some missing. The sample carries approximately 120,000 clones, under 95% recorded once. The TCR comes from an adult with an advanced solid tumor such as melanoma, head and neck, liver or kidney cancer. The specimen was CD4+ or CD8+ T cells sorted from blood, collected in a trial of the OX40 agonist ivuxolimab.

The CDR3 protein is CASSFTGASNQPQHF. The CDR3 bases are TGTGCCAGCAGTTTCACAGGGGCTAGCAATCAGCCCCAGCATTTT. The chain uses TRBV28 and TRBJ1-5; 7 positions agree with TRBD1. Germline values: CDR1 MDHEN, CDR2 SYDVKM. The CDR3 consists of 15 residues. V dropped 3 bases and J dropped 0; count of bases not matched to a gene: 2.